What follows are 6 T cell receptor beta chains derived from one specimen sequenced in a study of early T cells in non-severe SARS-CoV-2 infection. TCRdb redid the calling of the 5' RACE reads with MiXCR, one entry per CDR3 protein. The table includes tens of thousands of distinct CDR3 sequences, 12% detected once. Specimen: whole blood. Receptors were obtained from an adult who was a healthcare worker with PCR-confirmed SARS-CoV-2 infection or an uninfected control (not recorded which).

This clonotype appeared a few times. V gene TRBV6-1 combines with J gene TRBJ1-1; D is possibly TRBD1 (5 bases). Germline V gene data show CDR1 as MNHNS and CDR2 as SASEGT. Trimming cost V 7 bases and J 7 bases, with 16 bases left between them. The CDR3 contains 13 residues. As DNA, the CDR3 is TGTGCCAGCAAGGATCTTGGGGGAAATGAAGCTTTCTTT. Amino acid sequence: CASKDLGGNEAFF.

The chain links TRBV6-6 to TRBJ1-5, with D perhaps TRBD1 (6 bases). V lost 0 bases to trimming and J lost 5 bases, with 17 bases between them. Germline CDR1 MNHNY, CDR2 SVGAGI (reference sequence). The length of the CDR3 is 17 residues. CDR3 nucleotide sequence: TGTGCCAGCAGTTACTCTAGCGCCAGGGGCTCTTATCAGCCCCAGCATTTT. This gives the protein CASSYSSARGSYQPQHF.

This sequence joins TRBV6-6 and TRBJ2-2, with 11 bases matching TRBD2. Germline lookup yields CDR1 MNHNY and CDR2 SVGAGI (reference sequence). The CDR3 sequence is 18 residues long. After removal of 7 bases from V and 4 bases from J, the junction contained 14 bases not matched to a gene. CDR3 DNA: TGTGCCAGCAAGGAGTCCGGCGGACTAGCGGGCCTCACCGGGGAGCTGTTTTTT. Residues: CASKESGGLAGLTGELFF.

The sample holds a few counts of this clonotype. This chain uses TRBV7-9 with TRBJ1-6, with D uncertain. The CDR3 totals 15 residues. CDR1 SEHNR and CDR2 FQNEAQ come from the germline V gene (reference sequence). V lost 0 bases and J 10 bases, leaving 13 bases between the germline ends. The chain's CDR3 is CASSLALSAASPLHF. The CDR3 nucleotides read TGTGCCAGCAGCTTAGCGCTCTCGGCTGCGTCACCCCTCCACTTT.

In its sample, this clonotype was seen a few times. The gene calls are TRBV7-9 and TRBJ1-2, with D tentatively TRBD1 (5 bases). The germline V gene has CDR1 SEHNR and CDR2 FQNEAQ (reference sequence). This CDR3 has 15 residues. V lost 3 bases, J lost 8 bases, and 19 bases lay in between. The DNA of the CDR3 is TGTGCCAGCAGCTTTGGGGCAGCACCCGCGTCCGGCTACACCTTC. It yields the protein CASSFGAAPASGYTF.

This clonotype was seen at least ten times. The genes are TRBV6-1 and TRBJ1-1; unclear D gene. Germline CDR1 is MNHNS and CDR2 is SASEGT. Trimming cost V 3 bases and J 1 base, with 9 bases left between them. The CDR3 loop spans 14 amino acids. The CDR3 here is CASSEGWANTEAFF. The CDR3 DNA follows: TGTGCCAGCAGTGAGGGCTGGGCGAACACTGAAGCTTTCTTT.